This TCR beta chain was identified during a study of T cells in Graves' hyperthyroidism and ophthalmopathy. The table lists this clonotype with a few counts. What was amplified from RNA transcripts were TCR beta CDR3 regions. The HTBI primer set was used in a first-round RT-PCR of the TCR CDR3. TCRdb ran MiXCR on the multiplex PCR reads and lists one entry per CDR3 protein. The sample holds some 570,000 distinct CDR3 sequences, 15% to 20% seen once. J was trimmed by 6 bases and V by 0 bases; bases with no gene match: 16. The CDR3 spans 18 residues. CDR1 and CDR2 from the germline V gene are DFQATT and SNEGSKA (reference sequence). Uncontrolled infection, other autoimmune disease, pregnancy or lactation disqualified patients from enrolment.

Sequenced sample: blood. This clonotype was obtained from a woman between 18 and 29 years old with Graves' ophthalmopathy. This chain joins TRBV20-1 and TRBJ1-5; 8 nucleotides align to TRBD1. The CDR3, as DNA: TGCAGTGCTAGAGATTCTGGGGCGCACAGGGGGGCTGCTCAGCCCCAGCATTTT. Its translation: CSARDSGAHRGAAQPQHF.